In this sample, the clone carrying this T cell receptor beta chain turned up a few times. CDR1 is SGHVS, CDR2 FQNEAQ, per germline. V was pared by 5 bases and J by 0 bases, with 14 bases between. This CDR3 contains 15 residues. This entry is derived from a study of blood T cell repertoires in COVID-19. Across about two dozen US areas, participants ranged in age from 18 to 89 years. In Cohort 3, a recovered donor had either two negative PCRs, clearance, or symptom resolution. Sequenced by immunoSEQ multiplex PCR; TCRdb stores in-frame clones only, minus some. The sample includes approximately 220,000 clones, approximately 90% of them seen just once.

The origin of this receptor is a man aged 25 to 40 who had recovered from COVID-19. Sequenced: PBMCs or T cells enriched from blood (not recorded which). The V and J genes are TRBV7-8 and TRBJ2-7, with D perhaps matching TRBD2 (6 bases). This CDR3 reads CASSPAGLSSYEQYF. CDR3 sequence (DNA): TGTGCCAGCAGCCCGGCGGGGCTAAGCTCCTACGAGCAGTACTTC.